These T cell receptor beta chains were read from a single sample in a study of cytomegalovirus exposure and HLA in healthy donors. Libraries were prepared by immunoSEQ multiplex PCR; TCRdb keeps only in-frame clonotypes and omits some of them. Counted here are about 160,000 clones, around 81% occurring once; the ten biggest clones make up around 2.4%. Sequenced input: PBMCs. The source is a young man in good health and CMV-seropositive. The CDR3 runs from the conserved cysteine through the conserved F or W. D genes are given only for firm matches. Not every row has a clone size; where given, it reads once, few, many or a size class.

D gene	V gene	clone size	J gene	CDR3 protein	CDR3 DNA
TRBD1	TRBV30	few	TRBJ1-6	CAWSDRDNSPLHF	TGTGCCTGGTCCGACAGGGACAATTCACCCCTCCACTTT
.	TRBV29-1	.	TRBJ2-7	CSARGRGTYEQYF	TGCAGCGCTCGCGGTCGGGGGACCTACGAGCAGTACTTC
.	TRBV11-3	.	TRBJ2-2	CASSLFGDTNTGELFF	TGTGCCAGCAGCTTATTCGGGGACACGAACACCGGGGAGCTGTTTTTT
TRBD2	TRBV5-1	once	TRBJ2-1	CASSFPASGGDYNEQFF	TGCGCCAGCAGCTTTCCGGCTAGCGGGGGGGACTACAATGAGCAGTTCTTC
TRBD2	TRBV5-1	.	TRBJ2-1	CASSSGLVPYNEQFF	TGCGCCAGCAGCTCTGGACTAGTCCCCTACAATGAGCAGTTCTTC
.	TRBV6-1	.	TRBJ2-2	CASTRGEDTGELFF	TGTGCCAGCACCCGAGGGGAGGACACCGGGGAGCTGTTTTTT
.	TRBV4-1	.	TRBJ2-7	CASSVRTDSSYEQYF	TGCGCCAGCAGCGTTCGGACGGACTCCTCCTACGAGCAGTACTTC
.	TRBV7-3	.	TRBJ1-1	CASSSNSGAMNTEAFF	TGTGCCAGCAGCTCGAATTCGGGAGCCATGAACACTGAAGCTTTCTTT
.	TRBV30	.	TRBJ2-1	CAWSVFPEGYNEQFF	TGTGCCTGGAGTGTATTCCCCGAGGGTTACAATGAGCAGTTCTTC
.	TRBV16	.	TRBJ1-3	CASSQYLSSGNTIYF	TGTGCCAGCAGCCAATATTTGAGCTCTGGAAACACCATATATTTT
.	TRBV7-3	.	TRBJ2-7	CASSFQGVGTYEQYF	TGTGCCAGCAGCTTCCAGGGCGTAGGGACTTACGAGCAGTACTTC
.	TRBV7-2	.	TRBJ2-1	CASSLRGYGDNEQFF	TGTGCCAGCAGCTTACGAGGGTATGGTGACAATGAGCAGTTCTTC
TRBD2	TRBV9	.	TRBJ2-1	CASSSSGGAYNEQFF	TGTGCCAGCAGCTCTAGCGGGGGGGCCTACAATGAGCAGTTCTTC